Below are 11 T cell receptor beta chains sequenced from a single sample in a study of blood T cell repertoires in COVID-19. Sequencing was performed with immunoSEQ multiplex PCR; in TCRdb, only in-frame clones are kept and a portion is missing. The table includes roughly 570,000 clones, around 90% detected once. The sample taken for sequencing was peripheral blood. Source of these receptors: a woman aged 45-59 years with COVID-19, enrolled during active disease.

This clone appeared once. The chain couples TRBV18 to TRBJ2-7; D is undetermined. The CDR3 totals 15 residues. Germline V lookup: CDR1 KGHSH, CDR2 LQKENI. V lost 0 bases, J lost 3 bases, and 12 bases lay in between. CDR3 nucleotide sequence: TGTGCCAGCTCACCACCCATACAGTCATTCTACGAGCAGTACTTC. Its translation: CASSPPIQSFYEQYF.

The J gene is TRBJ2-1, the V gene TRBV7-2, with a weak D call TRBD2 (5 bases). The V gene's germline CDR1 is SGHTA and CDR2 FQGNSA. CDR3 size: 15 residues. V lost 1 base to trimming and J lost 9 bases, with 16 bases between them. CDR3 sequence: CASSLVPTIDVEQFF. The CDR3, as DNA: TGTGCCAGCAGCTTAGTCCCGACTATCGACGTTGAGCAGTTCTTC.

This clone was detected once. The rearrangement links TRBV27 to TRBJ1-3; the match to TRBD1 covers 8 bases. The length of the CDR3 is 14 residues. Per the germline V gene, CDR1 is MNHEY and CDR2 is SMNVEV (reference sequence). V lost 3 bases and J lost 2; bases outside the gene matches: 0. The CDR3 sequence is CASSFRGPGNTIYF. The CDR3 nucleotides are TGTGCCAGCAGTTTCAGGGGGCCTGGAAACACCATATATTTT.

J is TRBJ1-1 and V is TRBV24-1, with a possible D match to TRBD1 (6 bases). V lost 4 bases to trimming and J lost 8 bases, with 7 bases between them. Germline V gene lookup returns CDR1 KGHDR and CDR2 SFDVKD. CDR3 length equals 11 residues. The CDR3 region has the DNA TGTGCCACCAGTGAAGGGACAGAAGCTTTCTTT. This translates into CATSEGTEAFF.

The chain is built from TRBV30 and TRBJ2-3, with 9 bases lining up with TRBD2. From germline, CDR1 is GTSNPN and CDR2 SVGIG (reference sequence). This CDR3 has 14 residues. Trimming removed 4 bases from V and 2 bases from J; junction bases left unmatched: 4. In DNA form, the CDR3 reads TGTGCCTGGACTAGCGGGACCTACACAGATACGCAGTATTTT. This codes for CAWTSGTYTDTQYF.

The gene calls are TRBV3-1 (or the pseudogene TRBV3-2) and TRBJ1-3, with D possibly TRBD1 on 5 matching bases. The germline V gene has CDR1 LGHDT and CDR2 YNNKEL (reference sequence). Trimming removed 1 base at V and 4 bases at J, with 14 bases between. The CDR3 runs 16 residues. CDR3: CASSQGLGVSGNTIYF. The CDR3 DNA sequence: TGTGCCAGCAGCCAAGGTTTAGGGGTGTCGGGAAACACCATATATTTT.

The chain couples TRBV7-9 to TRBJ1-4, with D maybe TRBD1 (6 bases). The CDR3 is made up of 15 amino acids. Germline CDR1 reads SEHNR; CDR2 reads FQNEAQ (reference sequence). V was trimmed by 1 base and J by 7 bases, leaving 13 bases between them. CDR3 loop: CASSLGKGGFEKLFF. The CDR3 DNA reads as TGTGCCAGCAGCTTAGGAAAAGGGGGATTTGAAAAACTGTTTTTT.

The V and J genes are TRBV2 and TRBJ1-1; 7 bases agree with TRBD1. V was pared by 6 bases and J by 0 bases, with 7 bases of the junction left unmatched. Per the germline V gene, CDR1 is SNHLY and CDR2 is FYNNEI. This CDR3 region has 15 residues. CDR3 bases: TGTGCCAGCAGGTACCCGGGACAGCTGAACACTGAAGCTTTCTTT. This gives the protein CASRYPGQLNTEAFF.

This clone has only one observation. The DNA for the CDR3 is TGCGCCAGCTCCCTACAGGGGAACCAAGAGACCCAGTACTTC. Translated, it gives CASSLQGNQETQYF. V usage is TRBV4-1 and J usage is TRBJ2-5, with 7 bases lining up with TRBD1. V dropped 8 bases and J dropped 0; count of bases not matched to a gene: 6. Germline CDR1 reads MGHRA; CDR2 reads YSYEKL. CDR3 length equals 14 residues.

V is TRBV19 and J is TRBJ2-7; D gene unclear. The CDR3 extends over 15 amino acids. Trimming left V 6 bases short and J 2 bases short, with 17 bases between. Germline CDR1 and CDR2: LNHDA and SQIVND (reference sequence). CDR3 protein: CASSNLGETPYEQYF. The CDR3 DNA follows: TGTGCCAGTAGCAACTTGGGCGAAACACCCTACGAGCAGTACTTC.

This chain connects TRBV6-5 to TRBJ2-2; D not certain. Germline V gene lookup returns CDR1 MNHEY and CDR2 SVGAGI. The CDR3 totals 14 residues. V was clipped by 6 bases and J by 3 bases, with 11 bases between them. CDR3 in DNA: TGTGCCAGCAGGAGAGACTTCTACACCGGGGAGCTGTTTTTT. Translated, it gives CASRRDFYTGELFF.